The 10 T cell receptor beta chains listed next were all sequenced from one sample in a study of a mutant IDH1 vaccine in newly diagnosed glioma. The time point denotes: baseline, week 1 (first vaccination visit). Documented treatment: pre-vaccination baseline after standard-of-care therapy. TCRdb's copy holds only in-frame clones and misses some; the assay was immunoSEQ multiplex PCR. The sample includes some 90,000 clones, roughly four fifths of them seen just once. The sample was PBMCs, taken from a glioma patient treated with radiotherapy, temozolomide or both. The origin of the receptors is a middle-aged man with glioma. Some clones in this sample may be carry-over from other donors' samples.

The V gene is TRBV5-1, the J gene TRBJ1-1; possibly TRBD1 for D (5 bases). Trimming took off 5 bases at V and 4 bases at J, with 15 bases between the two ends. CDR3 size: 14 residues. In germline, CDR1 is SGHRS, CDR2 YFSETQ. CDR3 in DNA: TGCGCCAGCAGGAGGCTGGGGCTGGGCACTGAAGCTTTCTTT. As protein: CASRRLGLGTEAFF.

The chain uses TRBV6-4 and TRBJ2-3, with D maybe TRBD1 (6 bases). V was cut by 0 bases and J by 2 bases, with 9 bases left in between. Germline V lookup: CDR1 MRHNA, CDR2 SNTAGT. The CDR3 has 15 residues. The CDR3 region has the DNA TGTGCCAGCAGTGACTCCCCAGGGGACACAGATACGCAGTATTTT. Translating gives CASSDSPGDTDTQYF.

This rearrangement joins TRBV19 to TRBJ1-3; perhaps TRBD1 as D (5 bases). The CDR3 covers 17 residues. V was cut by 1 base and J by 1 base, with 14 bases left in between. Germline V gene sequence: CDR1 LNHDA, CDR2 SQIVND (reference sequence). CDR3 sequence reads: CASSIAPDRLSGNTIYF. The CDR3, as DNA: TGTGCCAGTAGTATAGCCCCAGACAGACTATCTGGAAACACCATATATTTT.

The V call is TRBV29-1, the J call TRBJ1-1, with D tentatively TRBD1 (6 bases). This CDR3 spans 13 amino acids. Germline V lookup: CDR1 SQVTM, CDR2 ANQGSEA. V lost 5 bases, J lost 5 bases, and 15 bases lay in between. In DNA, the CDR3 is TGCAGCGTTCCCAAGGGGGGCCAGACTGAAGCTTTCTTT. The encoded protein is CSVPKGGQTEAFF.

The chain links TRBV6-5 to TRBJ2-7, with D maybe TRBD2 (5 bases). This CDR3 comprises 13 residues. Germline CDR1 reads MNHEY; CDR2 reads SVGAGI. V lost 4 bases and J 1 base, leaving 8 bases between the germline ends. The CDR3: CASSFTRSYEQYF. The CDR3 DNA reads as TGTGCCAGCAGTTTCACTAGATCCTACGAGCAGTACTTC.

The V gene is TRBV5-8, the J gene TRBJ1-5; maybe TRBD1 (5 bases). The CDR3 runs to 15 residues. The V and J ends lost 4 bases and 4 bases respectively, with 15 bases between them. CDR1 SGHTS and CDR2 YDEGEE come from the germline V gene. CDR3 amino acids: CASSPRGFGNQPQHF. CDR3 coding DNA: TGTGCCAGCAGCCCCCGGGGGTTCGGGAATCAGCCCCAGCATTTT.

The sample holds one count of this clone. The rearrangement links TRBV7-9 to TRBJ2-2, with D uncertain. The CDR3 covers 16 residues. V lost 0 bases, J lost 2 bases, and 10 bases lay in between. CDR1 and CDR2 (germline): SEHNR, FQNEAQ (reference sequence). The CDR3 reads CASSLASGPNTGELFF. The CDR3 DNA reads TGTGCCAGCAGCTTAGCCTCCGGGCCCAACACCGGGGAGCTGTTTTTT.

This rearrangement joins TRBV4-2 to TRBJ1-2; D call uncertain. Trimming cost V 1 base and J 4 bases, with 19 bases left between them. The CDR3 has 17 amino acids. Per the germline V gene, CDR1 is LGHNA and CDR2 is YNFKEQ. The CDR3 bases are TGTGCCAGCAGCCAAGTCCTCTATCCCGCAGGAGTCTATGGCTACACCTTC. Translated, it gives CASSQVLYPAGVYGYTF.

The chain recombines TRBV7-9 with TRBJ2-5; perhaps D is TRBD1 or TRBD2 (5 bases each). Trimming took off 0 bases at V and 4 bases at J, with 9 bases between the two ends. This CDR3 has 14 residues. Germline assignment: CDR1 SEHNR and CDR2 FQNEAQ (reference sequence). CDR3 in DNA: TGTGCCAGCAGCTTAGCCCGGGACCCAGAGACCCAGTACTTC. Translation: CASSLARDPETQYF.

The chain couples TRBV7-2 to TRBJ2-6, with unresolved D. V lost 5 bases and J lost 0, with 8 bases in between. CDR1 and CDR2 (germline): SGHTA, FQGNSA. CDR3 length equals 15 residues. This chain's CDR3 is CASSPQVSGANVLTF. Written as DNA, the CDR3 is TGTGCCAGCAGCCCGCAAGTCTCTGGGGCCAACGTCCTGACTTTC.